This T cell receptor (beta chain) was sequenced during a study of blood T cell repertoires in COVID-19. Study context: Both acute and convalescent COVID-19 samples were obtained from the United States, Italy and Spain. PBMCs, B-cell-depleted T cells, or T cells were the source of the cDNA or gDNA that made up the material.

In the original processing: Estimated nucleated cell counts came from reference gene primer amplification. Method: immunoSEQ multiplex PCR; TCRdb's copy keeps in-frame clones and lacks some. For V, J and clone size, that table is used; D and trimming come from the DNA. The sample shows 65,000 to 90,000 clones, about 80% of them seen only once. This CDR3 region has 15 residues. Germline V lookup: CDR1 SGHNT, CDR2 YYREEE (reference sequence). V lost 4 bases and J lost 2, with 13 bases in between. The chain combines TRBV5-4 with TRBJ1-3; possible D gene TRBD1, 5 bases. The sequencing sample was made of peripheral blood. The TCR comes from a man aged 55 to 70 with active or convalescent COVID-19. CDR3 in amino acids: CASSPGGGAGNTIYF. Written as DNA, the CDR3 is TGTGCCAGCAGCCCGGGGGGAGGGGCTGGAAACACCATATATTTT.